The present T cell receptor (beta chain) was sequenced within a study of response to subunit inactivated influenza vaccine. Study-wide findings and caveats: Seasonal influenza vaccination, on each occasion, was suggested by the authors to recruit few new T cells.

Comment on this clonotype: The antigen remains undetermined.

Germline CDR1 MRHNA, CDR2 SNTAGT. The CDR3 is made up of 9 amino acids. The germline V and J ends were trimmed by 9 bases and 12 bases, with 12 bases remaining between them. Using its own MiXCR run on the RT-PCR reads, TCRdb lists one record per CDR3 protein. The top ten hold around a tenth of the sample, which has fewer than 800,000 distinct CDR3 sequences, around a sixth seen once. V gene TRBV6-4 combines with J gene TRBJ2-7; no clear D. Here the sequenced sample was PBMCs from blood, taken 11 to 12 days after vaccination. The clonotype was recovered from a man aged 50 or older who received an inactivated influenza vaccine. The CDR3 nucleotides are TGTGCCAGTCGGGTGGATGGGTACTTC. Translating it yields CASRVDGYF.